One and the same sample provided the 6 T cell receptor beta chains below, sequenced in a study of technical replicates of blood from a handful of donors. Clones were read by immunoSEQ multiplex PCR, and TCRdb kept only the in-frame ones, dropping some. The data show over 85,000 clones, with 95% to 97% seen just once and 0.3% to 0.45% held by the top ten. The sample comprised T cells isolated from PBMCs. The receptors here all came from a human donor in good health.

The V gene is TRBV4-1, the J gene TRBJ2-1; 12 nucleotides line up with TRBD2. The CDR3 consists of 17 residues. Losses at the gene ends were 4 bases for V and 3 bases for J; bases not matched to a gene: 7. Germline CDR1 MGHRA, CDR2 YSYEKL. The CDR3 here is CASSLETSGRNYNEQFF. The CDR3 DNA reads as TGCGCCAGCAGCCTAGAGACTAGCGGGAGAAACTACAATGAGCAGTTCTTC.

This rearrangement joins TRBV11-2 to TRBJ1-1; D unclear. This CDR3 has 13 amino acids. Germline values: CDR1 SGHAT, CDR2 FQNNGV. Trimming pared 1 base from V and 7 bases from J, leaving 10 bases between. CDR3 coding DNA: TGTGCCAGCAGCTTAGGGTTTTACGGTGAAGCTTTCTTT. This translates into CASSLGFYGEAFF.

This chain connects TRBV5-1 to TRBJ1-4, with D possibly being TRBD1 (6 bases). This CDR3 spans 16 amino acids. V was clipped by 0 bases and J by 4 bases, with 13 bases between them. Per germline, CDR1 SGHRS and CDR2 YFSETQ. In DNA form, the CDR3 reads TGCGCCAGCAGCTTGGCTCAAGGGGGGGTTAATGAAAAACTGTTTTTT. Translation gives CASSLAQGGVNEKLFF. The full variable domain, its missing parts supplied by reference TRBV5-1 and TRBJ1-4, is KAGVTQTPRYLIKTRGQQVTLSCSPISGHRSVSWYQQTPGQGLQFLFEYFSETQRNKGNFPGRFSGRQFSNSRSEMNVSTLELGDSALYLCASSLAQGGVNEKLFFGSGTQLSVL.

The rearrangement uses TRBV29-1 and TRBJ2-7, with D tentatively TRBD2 (6 bases). The germline V and J ends were trimmed by 7 bases and 6 bases, with 13 bases remaining between them. The CDR3 runs to 11 residues. Germline CDR1 reads SQVTM; CDR2 reads ANQGSEA. The CDR3 sequence: CSAPFGGEQYF. Written as DNA, the CDR3 is TGCAGCGCACCGTTCGGGGGCGAGCAGTACTTC.

This clone was detected only once. The chain is built from TRBV29-1 and TRBJ1-3; possibly TRBD1 for D (6 bases). V lost 3 bases to trimming and J lost 3 bases, with 9 bases between them. The CDR3 extends over 13 amino acids. Germline loops: CDR1 SQVTM, CDR2 ANQGSEA. Written as DNA, the CDR3 is TGCAGCGTTGATCCAGGGGTTGGAAACACCATATATTTT. Translating it yields CSVDPGVGNTIYF.

The chain recombines TRBV7-2 with TRBJ2-1, with TRBD1 matching over 10 bases. V was pared by 5 bases and J by 3 bases, with 4 bases of the junction left unmatched. Germline CDR1 is SGHTA and CDR2 is FQGNSA. The CDR3 contains 15 residues. In nucleotides, the CDR3 is TGTGCCAGCAGCCTGTGGACAGGGGGCTACAATGAGCAGTTCTTC. Its protein product is CASSLWTGGYNEQFF.